This is a list of T cell receptor beta chains from one sample in a study of blood T cell repertoires in COVID-19. The protocol was immunoSEQ multiplex PCR, while the TCRdb copy is restricted to in-frame clones and leaves out a portion. Of about 270,000 clones listed, 91% are singletons. Sequencing used PBMCs or T cells enriched from blood (not recorded which). The source of these receptors is a man aged 40-50 years who had been exposed to COVID-19. The CDR3 runs from the conserved cysteine through the conserved F or W. The order of the fields is V gene, D gene, clone size, J gene, CDR3 DNA, CDR3 protein. D genes are given only for firm matches. The listing skips clone size in some rows; elsewhere it reads once, few, many or a size class.

>TRBV18|.|.|TRBJ2-1
TGTGCCAGCTCAGACCGACAGCGCACTAACAATGAGCAGTTCTTC
CASSDRQRTNNEQFF
>TRBV10-3|TRBD1|.|TRBJ1-4
TGTGCCATCAGTCCCGGGACAGGGGTTTCGGGTGAAAAACTGTTTTTT
CAISPGTGVSGEKLFF
>TRBV5-4|.|.|TRBJ1-2
TGTGCCAGCAGAGTGGCGACATCTAACTATGGCTACACCTTC
CASRVATSNYGYTF
>TRBV6-4|.|.|TRBJ2-3
TGTGCCAGCAGTGTAAGCCCTACCACAGATACGCAGTATTTT
CASSVSPTTDTQYF
>TRBV12-3/TRBV12-4|.|.|TRBJ1-6
TGTGCCAGCAGTTTAACGGGTAATTCACCCCTCCACTTT
CASSLTGNSPLHF
>TRBV11-3|.|.|TRBJ2-7
TGTGCCAGCAGCTTCGGGGTCACAGCGTCCCTAACCTACGAGCAGTACTTC
CASSFGVTASLTYEQYF
>TRBV11-2|.|.|TRBJ2-2
TGTGCCAGCAGCTCCCGTCCCGTAGCCGGGGAGCTGTTTTTT
CASSSRPVAGELFF
>TRBV2|.|.|TRBJ1-1
TGTGCCAGCAGTGAAGCGCCGCGGATACACCCTGAAGCTTTCTTT
CASSEAPRIHPEAFF
>TRBV3-1/TRBV3-2|.|.|TRBJ1-4
TGTGCCAGCAGCCAAGATCTGGGAATGGGGGCTGAAAAACTGTTTTTT
CASSQDLGMGAEKLFF
>TRBV28|TRBD1|.|TRBJ2-7
TGTGCCAGCAGTCCGACAGGGCCCTACGAGCAGTACTTC
CASSPTGPYEQYF
>TRBV3-1/TRBV3-2|.|once|TRBJ2-7
TGTGCCAGCAGCCGACGGGGAGTATGGTACGAGCAGTACTTC
CASSRRGVWYEQYF
>TRBV27|.|.|TRBJ2-2
TGTGCCAGCAGTTTAATGACAGCGAACACCGGGGAGCTGTTTTTT
CASSLMTANTGELFF
>TRBV10-3|TRBD2|.|TRBJ2-3
TGTGCCATCAGTCTAAGCGGGAGGCTCTCTCATAGCACAGATACGCAGTATTTT
CAISLSGRLSHSTDTQYF
>TRBV12-3/TRBV12-4|.|.|TRBJ1-2
TGTGCCAGCAGTCCGATCCAGGGGAATGGCTACACCTTC
CASSPIQGNGYTF
>TRBV9|.|.|TRBJ1-3
TGTGCCAGCAGCACGTGGGGGGATGAGGGAAACACCATATATTTT
CASSTWGDEGNTIYF
>TRBV12-3/TRBV12-4|TRBD1|.|TRBJ1-4
TGTGCCAGCAGTGGACAGGGGCGCGAAAAACTGTTTTTT
CASSGQGREKLFF
>TRBV25-1|.|.|TRBJ2-3
TGTGCCAGCAGTGGATATCAGGTCACAGATACGCAGTATTTT
CASSGYQVTDTQYF
>TRBV5-1|TRBD2|.|TRBJ2-5
TGCGCCAGCAGCCTAGGGACTAGCGTGTACCAAGAGACCCAGTACTTC
CASSLGTSVYQETQYF
>TRBV11-1|.|.|TRBJ2-4
TGTGCCAGCAGCCGGGAGAAGGTGGGCAAAAACATTCAGTACTTC
CASSREKVGKNIQYF
>TRBV7-9|.|.|TRBJ1-4
TGTGCCAGCAGCCCAACTGAGCCAGGGATGGTCGAAAAACTGTTTTTT
CASSPTEPGMVEKLFF
>TRBV19|.|.|TRBJ1-5
TGTGCCAGTAGTAGCCGGGATACTTCTTCTCAGCCCCAGCATTTT
CASSSRDTSSQPQHF
>TRBV11-3|.|.|TRBJ1-2
TGTGCCAGCAGCTTAGTGGGCCTTTATGGCTACACCTTC
CASSLVGLYGYTF
>TRBV28|.|.|TRBJ2-5
TGTGCCAGCAGTTTAAGGACTGGACGCCAGTACTTC
CASSLRTGRQYF
>TRBV11-2|.|.|TRBJ2-7
TGTGCCAGCAGCTTAGACTTCCACGAGCAGTACTTC
CASSLDFHEQYF
>TRBV7-2|.|.|TRBJ2-3
TGTGCCAGCAGCCCGCTAGGGGGGGACGACACAGATACGCAGTATTTT
CASSPLGGDDTDTQYF
>TRBV18|.|.|TRBJ2-7
TGTGCCAGCTCACCGTCCATGGGCAACTACGAGCAGTACTTC
CASSPSMGNYEQYF
>TRBV11-2|TRBD1|.|TRBJ1-1
TGTGCCAGCAGCCAAGGACAGGGGATCGGCACTGAAGCTTTCTTT
CASSQGQGIGTEAFF
>TRBV9|TRBD2|once|TRBJ2-1
TGTGCCAGCAGCGTAAATAAGAGAGAAGGTAGCGGGAATAATGAGCAGTTCTTC
CASSVNKREGSGNNEQFF
>TRBV7-9|.|.|TRBJ1-2
TGTGCCAGCAGCTTTGTCAGGGGTCCTAGCTATGGCTACACCTTC
CASSFVRGPSYGYTF
>TRBV19|TRBD1|.|TRBJ2-7
TGTGCCAGTAGTAGGACAGGGGGATTGGATTACGAGCAGTACTTC
CASSRTGGLDYEQYF
>TRBV19|TRBD2|.|TRBJ2-3
TGTGCCAGTAGTACTAGCGGATTCACAGATACGCAGTATTTT
CASSTSGFTDTQYF
>TRBV30|.|.|TRBJ1-1
TGTGCCTGGACTCAGGGTACGGACACTGAAGCTTTCTTT
CAWTQGTDTEAFF
>TRBV7-2|.|.|TRBJ1-6
TGTGCCAGCAGCTTAGTTCTTTTGGCAGGTTCAGCCCTCCACTTT
CASSLVLLAGSALHF
>TRBV3-1/TRBV3-2|.|.|TRBJ2-5
TGTGCCAGCAGCCATAGGGGGGGTCAAGAGACCCAGTACTTC
CASSHRGGQETQYF
>TRBV4-3|.|.|TRBJ1-1
TGCGCCAGCAGCCAAGATAATTCGGGGGCTGAAGCTTTCTTT
CASSQDNSGAEAFF
>TRBV27|TRBD2|.|TRBJ2-5
TGTGCCAGCAGTCCCGGGACTAGCGGGAGGGTGAAGACCCAGTACTTC
CASSPGTSGRVKTQYF
>TRBV5-1|TRBD1|.|TRBJ1-6
TGCGCCAGCAGCTTGGGGGGACAGGGGAATTCACCCCTCCACTTT
CASSLGGQGNSPLHF
>TRBV6-5|.|few|TRBJ2-1
TGTGCCAGCAGGAGGGACACTGGCTCCTACAATGAGCAGTTCTTC
CASRRDTGSYNEQFF
>TRBV7-9|.|.|TRBJ2-2
TGTGCCAGCAGCTTAGGCTTGGCAGTTAACACCGGGGAGCTGTTTTTT
CASSLGLAVNTGELFF
>TRBV11-2|TRBD2|.|TRBJ2-5
TGTGCCAGCAGCTCCCGGCTAGCGGGAACTCAAGAGACCCAGTACTTC
CASSSRLAGTQETQYF
>TRBV25-1|.|.|TRBJ1-2
TGTGCCAGCAGTGGTGGACAGTTCTCAAGCGGCTACACCTTC
CASSGGQFSSGYTF
>TRBV11-3|TRBD1|.|TRBJ1-1
TGTGCCAGCAGCTTAGGGACAGGGGCCCCTGAAGCTTTCTTT
CASSLGTGAPEAFF
>TRBV6-1|TRBD1|.|TRBJ2-7
TGTGCCAGCAGTGAAGGGGGGGACAGGGGGGCCGAGCAGTACTTC
CASSEGGDRGAEQYF
>TRBV11-2|.|.|TRBJ2-7
TGTGCCAGCAGCTTGGAGGGGCGATACTACGAGCAGTACTTC
CASSLEGRYYEQYF
>TRBV7-2|TRBD2|.|TRBJ2-1
TGTGCCAGCAGCCCAATAGCGGGGTCCTACAATGAGCAGTTCTTC
CASSPIAGSYNEQFF
>TRBV28|.|.|TRBJ2-2
TGTGCCAGCAGTTTAACAGTCAGTAACACCGGGGAGCTGTTTTTT
CASSLTVSNTGELFF
>TRBV2|TRBD1|.|TRBJ1-5
TGTGCCAGCAGTGAACAGGGGGGAAGCAATCAGCCCCAGCATTTT
CASSEQGGSNQPQHF
>TRBV19|TRBD2|.|TRBJ2-7
TGTGCCAGTAGTATAAGCGGGAGGGCGCTAGAGCAGTACTTC
CASSISGRALEQYF
>TRBV9|.|.|TRBJ2-1
TGTGCCAGCAGCGCCTCCCTTGCTCGAGACAATGAGCAGTTCTTC
CASSASLARDNEQFF
>TRBV28|.|once|TRBJ2-7
TGTGCCAGCAGTTCGACACCGACCTACGAGCAGTACTTC
CASSSTPTYEQYF
>TRBV27|TRBD1|.|TRBJ1-2
TGTGCCAGCAGTTTTTCCGCGGCTAAAGGGGGCTGGGATGGCTACACCTTC
CASSFSAAKGGWDGYTF
>TRBV24-1|TRBD2|.|TRBJ2-1
TGTGCCACCAGTGATTTGCAGACTAGCGGGACACAAGAGCAGTTCTTC
CATSDLQTSGTQEQFF
>TRBV19|TRBD2|.|TRBJ2-1
TGTGCCAGTAGGGGACTAGCGGGAGTCAGCGAGCAGTTCTTC
CASRGLAGVSEQFF
>TRBV28|.|.|TRBJ2-1
TGTGCCAGCAGTCCACCCCGGGGAAATGAGCAGTTCTTC
CASSPPRGNEQFF
>TRBV4-1|.|once|TRBJ2-7
TGCGCCAGCAGCGGTCTAGCGTACGAGCAGTACTTC
CASSGLAYEQYF
>TRBV13|TRBD1|once|TRBJ2-7
TGTGCCAGCAGCTTAGAAGGGACAGGGAACTACGAGCAGTACTTC
CASSLEGTGNYEQYF